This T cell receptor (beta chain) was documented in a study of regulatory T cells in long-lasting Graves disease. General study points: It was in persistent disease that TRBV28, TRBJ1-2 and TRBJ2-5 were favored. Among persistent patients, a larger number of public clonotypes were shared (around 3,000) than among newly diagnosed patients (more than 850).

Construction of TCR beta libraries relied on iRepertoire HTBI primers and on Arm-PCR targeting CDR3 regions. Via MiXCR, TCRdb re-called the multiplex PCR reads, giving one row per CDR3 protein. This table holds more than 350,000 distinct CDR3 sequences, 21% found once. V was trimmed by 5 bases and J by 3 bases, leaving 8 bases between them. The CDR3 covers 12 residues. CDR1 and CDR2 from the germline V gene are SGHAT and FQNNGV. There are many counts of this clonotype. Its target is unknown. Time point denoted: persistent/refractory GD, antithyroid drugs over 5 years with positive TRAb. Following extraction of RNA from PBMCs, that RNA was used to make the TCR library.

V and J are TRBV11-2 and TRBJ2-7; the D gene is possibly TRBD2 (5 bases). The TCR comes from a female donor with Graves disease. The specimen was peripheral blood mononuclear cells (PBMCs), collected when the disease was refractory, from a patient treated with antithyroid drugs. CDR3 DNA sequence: TGTGCCAGCAGCAAAACTAGCTACGAGCAGTACTTC. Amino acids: CASSKTSYEQYF.